The 24 T cell receptor beta chains below all came from one sample that was sequenced in a study of cytomegalovirus exposure and HLA in healthy donors. PCR amplification relied on 60 Vbeta primers (plus 13 Jbeta primers). The method was immunoSEQ multiplex PCR; TCRdb's version includes in-frame clones alone and lacks a portion of them. The sample records about 130,000 clones, over 75% being singletons. What was sequenced was PBMCs. The receptors were gathered from a man aged 50-59 years in good health and CMV-seronegative.

V is TRBV7-2 and J is TRBJ2-6, with 7 bases fitting TRBD1. Per germline, CDR1 SGHTA and CDR2 FQGNSA. The trim removed 5 bases at V and 4 bases at J, leaving 11 bases unmatched. This CDR3 is built from 17 residues. Written as DNA, the CDR3 is TGTGCCAGCAGCCCGAGCTCGACAGGGCTCGGGGCCAACGTCCTGACTTTC. Encoded protein: CASSPSSTGLGANVLTF.

This chain connects TRBV29-1 to TRBJ1-4; 8 nucleotides match TRBD1. Germline loops: CDR1 SQVTM, CDR2 ANQGSEA. This CDR3 contains 15 residues. The trim removed 4 bases at V and 3 bases at J, leaving 7 bases unmatched. This CDR3 reads CSVGTGTLANEKLFF. The CDR3 region has the DNA TGCAGCGTTGGGACAGGGACCTTGGCTAATGAAAAACTGTTTTTT.

The V gene is TRBV29-1, the J gene TRBJ2-3; maybe TRBD2 (9 bases). Germline V gene data show CDR1 as SQVTM and CDR2 as ANQGSEA. This CDR3 spans 15 amino acids. With 6 bases removed from V and 5 bases from J, the gap between germline ends came to 21 bases. The CDR3 spells CSVAGGGRAGDTQYF. Written as DNA, the CDR3 is TGCAGCGTCGCAGGGGGCGGGAGGGCCGGAGATACGCAGTATTTT.

Details on this clone: Other DNA variants within this sample encode the same CDR3. The chain joins TRBV7-2 to TRBJ2-7; 13 nucleotides match TRBD2. In germline, CDR1 is SGHTA, CDR2 FQGNSA. The J segment lost 4 bases and the V segment lost 5 bases, leaving 5 bases of the junction unmatched. The CDR3 runs to 15 residues. CDR3 region: CASSRLAGGSYEQYF. The CDR3 nucleotides read TGTGCCAGCAGCCGACTAGCGGGAGGTAGTTACGAGCAGTACTTC.

J is TRBJ2-4 and V is TRBV4-2; D is perhaps TRBD1 (6 bases). The CDR3 is 15 amino acids. V gave up 1 base and J gave up 5 bases, with 12 bases separating them. Germline CDR1 LGHNA, CDR2 YNFKEQ. The CDR3 nucleotides read TGTGCCAGCAGCCAAGTTTGGGGACAAGAAAACATTCAGTACTTC. This encodes CASSQVWGQENIQYF.

The chain combines TRBV6-5 with TRBJ2-2, with D perhaps matching TRBD1 (5 bases). Trimming stripped 6 bases from V and 7 bases from J, with 12 bases between. This CDR3 has 13 amino acids. Germline CDR1 MNHEY, CDR2 SVGAGI. The CDR3 sequence: CASRKPGHGELFF. The CDR3 nucleotides read TGTGCCAGCAGGAAGCCAGGGCACGGGGAGCTGTTTTTT.

The chain combines TRBV7-9 with TRBJ1-1; D is undetermined. The V gene's germline CDR1 is SEHNR and CDR2 FQNEAQ (reference sequence). The CDR3 contains 14 residues. V was clipped by 0 bases and J by 4 bases, with 9 bases between them. The CDR3 DNA is TGTGCCAGCAGCTTAGCTCGGGGAATCACTGAAGCTTTCTTT. It yields the protein CASSLARGITEAFF.

The V gene is TRBV9, the J gene TRBJ2-1, with 11 positions matching TRBD2. After removal of 3 bases from V and 3 bases from J, the junction contained 2 bases not matched to a gene. Germline V gene lookup returns CDR1 SGDLS and CDR2 YYNGEE. This CDR3 contains 15 residues. The CDR3 sequence: CASSAGTSGYNEQFF. Written as DNA, the CDR3 is TGTGCCAGCAGCGCCGGGACTAGCGGCTACAATGAGCAGTTCTTC. The full variable domain, its missing parts supplied by reference TRBV9 and TRBJ2-1, is DSGVTQTPKHLITATGQRVTLRCSPRSGDLSVYWYQQSLDQGLQFLIQYYNGEERAKGNILERFSAQQFPDLHSELNLSSLELGDSALYFCASSAGTSGYNEQFFGPGTRLTVL.

Concerning this clone: Other DNA sequences in the same sample also yield this CDR3. The J gene is TRBJ2-7, the V gene TRBV11-2; 15 nucleotides align to TRBD2. In germline, CDR1 is SGHAT, CDR2 FQNNGV. Trimming took 5 bases from V and 1 from J; bases not matched to a gene: 6. CDR3 length: 17 residues. For the CDR3, the DNA is TGTGCCAGCAGCGCCGGACTAGCGGGAGGGCCTTCCTACGAGCAGTACTTC. The encoded protein is CASSAGLAGGPSYEQYF.

This chain uses TRBV2 with TRBJ2-5; tentatively, D is TRBD2 (6 bases). The V gene's germline CDR1 is SNHLY and CDR2 FYNNEI. The CDR3 is made up of 13 amino acids. V dropped 5 bases and J dropped 2 bases, with 9 bases sitting between them. The CDR3 is CASSTGLQETQYF. The CDR3 bases are TGTGCCAGCAGTACGGGACTGCAAGAGACCCAGTACTTC.

The gene calls are TRBV2 and TRBJ2-7, with no clear D. The CDR3 contains 14 residues. V was clipped by 1 base and J by 1 base, with 8 bases between them. Germline values: CDR1 SNHLY, CDR2 FYNNEI. CDR3 protein: CASSEDLASYEQYF. As DNA, the CDR3 is TGTGCCAGCAGTGAAGATTTGGCTTCCTACGAGCAGTACTTC.

The chain is built from TRBV4-2 and TRBJ1-4, with a weak D call TRBD1 (6 bases). Germline V gives CDR1 LGHNA, CDR2 YNFKEQ. V dropped 1 base and J dropped 2 bases, with 11 bases sitting between them. The CDR3 spans 16 residues. The DNA of the CDR3 is TGTGCCAGCAGCCAAGTACAGGGTGGTACTAATGAAAAACTGTTTTTT. Protein product: CASSQVQGGTNEKLFF.

The V call is TRBV29-1, the J call TRBJ1-2, with 7 nucleotides matching TRBD1. CDR3 length equals 13 residues. With 1 base clipped from V and 6 bases from J, the junction kept 5 bases outside the gene matches. CDR1 and CDR2 (germline): SQVTM, ANQGSEA. In nucleotides, the CDR3 is TGCAGCGTTGAAGTTTGGACAGGCGATGGCTACACCTTC. It codes for CSVEVWTGDGYTF.

The genes are TRBV2 and TRBJ1-2; D is unresolved. CDR3 length: 16 amino acids. Germline lookup yields CDR1 SNHLY and CDR2 FYNNEI. Trimming shortened V by 2 bases and J by 7 bases, and 20 bases separated the two germline ends. The DNA of the CDR3 is TGTGCCAGCAGTGAATCTACAACTCGGAGGATCGGTGGCTACACCTTC. This encodes CASSESTTRRIGGYTF.

Here the CDR3 reads CASSSVGQGVPLEQYF. In DNA, the CDR3 is TGTGCCAGCAGTTCAGTAGGACAAGGGGTGCCCCTAGAGCAGTACTTC. The V gene is TRBV28, the J gene TRBJ2-7, with a possible D match to TRBD1 (5 bases). Germline CDR1 reads MDHEN; CDR2 reads SYDVKM. This CDR3 contains 16 residues. Trimming removed 4 bases at V and 7 bases at J, with 23 bases between.

This chain links TRBV7-9 with TRBJ2-2, with D perhaps TRBD2 (6 bases). CDR1 is SEHNR and CDR2 is FQNEAQ in the germline V gene (reference sequence). The CDR3 spans 15 residues. With 5 bases removed from V and 3 bases from J, the gap between germline ends came to 13 bases. In nucleotides, the CDR3 is TGTGCCAGCAGCCCCGGGACTCGCTACACCGGGGAGCTGTTTTTT. As protein: CASSPGTRYTGELFF.

This sequence joins TRBV2 and TRBJ2-2; D gene unclear. Germline CDR1 SNHLY, CDR2 FYNNEI. With 0 bases removed from V and 9 bases from J, the gap between germline ends came to 5 bases. This CDR3 spans 12 amino acids. CDR3: CASSEAARELFF. The DNA of the CDR3 is TGTGCCAGCAGTGAAGCGGCTCGGGAGCTGTTTTTT.

This clone was counted a few times. The CDR3 coding sequence is TGCAGCTCCGAACGCGGACTGAGGCAGAACACTGAAGCTTTCTTT. As protein: CSSERGLRQNTEAFF. The V call is TRBV29-1, the J call TRBJ1-1; D gene unclear. CDR3 length: 15 amino acids. Between the trimmed V and J ends, which lost 8 bases and 1 base, there was a span of 20 bases. CDR1 and CDR2 (germline): SQVTM, ANQGSEA.

This clone was counted only a few times. The V and J genes are TRBV29-1 and TRBJ2-3; a possible D gene is TRBD2 (6 bases). Germline CDR1 SQVTM, CDR2 ANQGSEA. Trimming cost V 3 bases and J 4 bases, with 11 bases left between them. The CDR3 covers 13 residues. In DNA form, the CDR3 reads TGCAGCGTTGACCGGGACTCCTCAGATACGCAGTATTTT. It specifies CSVDRDSSDTQYF.

This clone appeared a single time. The rearrangement joins TRBV5-1 to TRBJ2-1, with 8 nucleotides matching TRBD2. Per germline, CDR1 SGHRS and CDR2 YFSETQ. The V and J ends lost 5 bases and 1 base, in that order; junction bases with no gene match: 5. This CDR3 has 15 residues. The DNA of the CDR3 is TGCGCCAGCAGACCCGGGACTAGATCCTACAATGAGCAGTTCTTC. This gives the protein CASRPGTRSYNEQFF.

The CDR3 DNA is TGTGCCAGCAGCGCGGGACTAGCGGGCTACAATGAGCAGTTCTTC. Translated: CASSAGLAGYNEQFF. This sequence joins TRBV11-2 and TRBJ2-1; 12 nucleotides line up with TRBD2. V lost 5 bases, J lost 3 bases, and 2 bases stayed unmatched. CDR1 SGHAT and CDR2 FQNNGV come from the germline V gene. CDR3 length: 15 residues. Full variable domain (remainder filled in from reference TRBV11-2 and TRBJ2-1): EAGVAQSPRYKIIEKRQSVAFWCNPISGHATLYWYQQILGQGPKLLIQFQNNGVVDDSQLPKDRFSAERLKGVDSTLKIQPAKLEDSAVYLCASSAGLAGYNEQFFGPGTRLTVL.

J is TRBJ2-1 and V is TRBV9, with D uncertain. Per germline, CDR1 SGDLS and CDR2 YYNGEE. The CDR3 contains 15 residues. V shed 0 bases and J shed 0 bases, with 7 bases lying between them. The CDR3 is CASSVVEVSYNEQFF. The CDR3 bases are TGTGCCAGCAGCGTAGTAGAGGTCTCCTACAATGAGCAGTTCTTC.

This chain uses TRBV6-5 with TRBJ1-4; D is ambiguous. Per germline, CDR1 MNHEY and CDR2 SVGAGI. Trimming cost V 6 bases and J 5 bases, with 7 bases left between them. The CDR3 sequence is 12 residues long. In DNA, the CDR3 is TGTGCCAGCAGACAGACGAATGAAAAACTGTTTTTT. This gives the protein CASRQTNEKLFF.

This clone turned up a few times. The V and J genes are TRBV6-1 and TRBJ2-5, with a weak D call TRBD1 (5 bases). The CDR3 is 15 residues long. Germline lookup yields CDR1 MNHNS and CDR2 SASEGT. The V end lost 2 bases, the J end lost 2 bases, and 12 bases lay between the germline ends. The CDR3 loop reads CASSELQGNQETQYF. In DNA form, the CDR3 reads TGTGCCAGCAGTGAATTGCAGGGCAATCAAGAGACCCAGTACTTC.